Listed below are T cell receptor beta chains from one sample, sequenced in a study of beta chain features in type 1 diabetes. Data came from immunoSEQ multiplex PCR; TCRdb stores just in-frame clones and leaves some out. The sample carries about 230,000 clones, roughly 17% recorded once. Sequencing was carried out using naive CD4+ T cells from blood. These receptors were taken from a man younger than 40 with type 1 diabetes. Each CDR3 is given with its conserved first and last residue. The D gene is left open where the match is weak. Part of the rows lack a size; the others show once, few, many or a class for expanded clones.

D gene: TRBD2; V gene: TRBV28; J gene: TRBJ2-3; clone size: .; CDR3 DNA: TGTGCCAGCACCATTGGGACTAGCATCGCAGATACGCAGTATTTT; CDR3 protein: CASTIGTSIADTQYF
D gene: TRBD1; V gene: TRBV18; J gene: TRBJ1-1; clone size: few; CDR3 DNA: TGTGCCAGCTCACCTTTTGACAGGGTCAGTGAAGCTTTCTTT; CDR3 protein: CASSPFDRVSEAFF
D gene: .; V gene: TRBV29-1; J gene: TRBJ2-2; clone size: few; CDR3 DNA: TGCAGCGTGGCTAGGGTGTCCGGGGAGCTGTTTTTT; CDR3 protein: CSVARVSGELFF
D gene: TRBD1; V gene: TRBV5-1; J gene: TRBJ2-1; clone size: .; CDR3 DNA: TGCGCCAGCAGCTTGGAAACAGGACAGGGGTACAATGAGCAGTTCTTC; CDR3 protein: CASSLETGQGYNEQFF
D gene: .; V gene: TRBV7-9; J gene: TRBJ2-7; clone size: .; CDR3 DNA: TGTGCCAGCAGCTTAGGGTCTGGACGGGACGGAACCTACGAGCAGTACTTC; CDR3 protein: CASSLGSGRDGTYEQYF
D gene: TRBD2; V gene: TRBV27; J gene: TRBJ2-2; clone size: few; CDR3 DNA: TGTGCCAGCAGGCCGGGACTAGCGGGAGCCGGGGAGCTGTTTTTT; CDR3 protein: CASRPGLAGAGELFF
D gene: .; V gene: TRBV4-3; J gene: TRBJ2-2; clone size: few; CDR3 DNA: TGCGCCAGCAGCCAAGATCCGACTACTACCTACTACACCGGGGAGCTGTTTTTT; CDR3 protein: CASSQDPTTTYYTGELFF
D gene: .; V gene: TRBV5-1; J gene: TRBJ2-1; clone size: .; CDR3 DNA: TGCGCCAGCAAGGTACTCGGGACGAACAATGAGCAGTTCTTC; CDR3 protein: CASKVLGTNNEQFF
D gene: .; V gene: TRBV7-2; J gene: TRBJ1-1; clone size: .; CDR3 DNA: TGTGCCAGCAGCTTAGGGGGGACAAGATCTGAAGCTTTCTTT; CDR3 protein: CASSLGGTRSEAFF
D gene: .; V gene: TRBV2; J gene: TRBJ2-1; clone size: .; CDR3 DNA: TGTGCCAGCGGACAACGAGCCGTAGAAGAGGGTGAGCAGTTCTTC; CDR3 protein: CASGQRAVEEGEQFF
D gene: TRBD1; V gene: TRBV30; J gene: TRBJ2-2; clone size: .; CDR3 DNA: TGTGCCTGGACCGGACAGGGGGCGACCGGGGAGCTGTTTTTT; CDR3 protein: CAWTGQGATGELFF
D gene: TRBD1; V gene: TRBV15; J gene: TRBJ1-2; clone size: .; CDR3 DNA: TGTGCCACCAGCAGAGACCTCGGACAGGGAAGCTATGGCTACACCTTC; CDR3 protein: CATSRDLGQGSYGYTF
D gene: TRBD2; V gene: TRBV2; J gene: TRBJ2-3; clone size: .; CDR3 DNA: TGTGCCAGCAGCGGGAGGCAGACCACAGATACGCAGTATTTT; CDR3 protein: CASSGRQTTDTQYF
D gene: .; V gene: TRBV29-1; J gene: TRBJ2-1; clone size: .; CDR3 DNA: TGCAGCGCCGGGCGGGGCCTCTCCTACAATGAGCAGTTCTTC; CDR3 protein: CSAGRGLSYNEQFF
D gene: TRBD1; V gene: TRBV9; J gene: TRBJ1-2; clone size: .; CDR3 DNA: TGTGCCAGCAGCGTATCCGGACAGGCCTTCTATGGCTACACCTTC; CDR3 protein: CASSVSGQAFYGYTF
D gene: .; V gene: TRBV7-2; J gene: TRBJ2-1; clone size: few; CDR3 DNA: TGTGCCAGCAGCTTAGGTTCACAGGGAAGGAATGAGCAGTTCTTC; CDR3 protein: CASSLGSQGRNEQFF
D gene: TRBD2; V gene: TRBV7-9; J gene: TRBJ2-5; clone size: few; CDR3 DNA: TGTGCCAGCAGCCCCAACGTGAGGATTGCGGGGAGGGCCAGGGAGACCCAGTACTTC; CDR3 protein: CASSPNVRIAGRARETQYF
D gene: TRBD1; V gene: TRBV14; J gene: TRBJ1-3; clone size: few; CDR3 DNA: TGTGCCAGCAGCCAAGCCGGGACAGCTGGAAACACCATATATTTT; CDR3 protein: CASSQAGTAGNTIYF
D gene: TRBD1; V gene: TRBV7-2; J gene: TRBJ2-7; clone size: few; CDR3 DNA: TGTGCCAGCAGCTGGGGACAGAACTCCTACGAGCAGTACTTC; CDR3 protein: CASSWGQNSYEQYF
D gene: .; V gene: TRBV5-1; J gene: TRBJ1-1; clone size: .; CDR3 DNA: TGCGCCAGCAGCTTGGCGGCAGGGAACACTGAAGCTTTCTTT; CDR3 protein: CASSLAAGNTEAFF
D gene: TRBD2; V gene: TRBV12-5; J gene: TRBJ2-7; clone size: .; CDR3 DNA: TGTGCTAGTGGTTTGGTGCAATCGGGAGGGAGCTCCTACGAGCAGTACTTC; CDR3 protein: CASGLVQSGGSSYEQYF
D gene: TRBD1; V gene: TRBV9; J gene: TRBJ2-7; clone size: .; CDR3 DNA: TGTGCCAGCAGCGTAGATCAGGGGGCGCGGGACGAGCAGTACTTC; CDR3 protein: CASSVDQGARDEQYF
D gene: .; V gene: TRBV5-1; J gene: TRBJ1-3; clone size: few; CDR3 DNA: TGCGCCAGCAGCTTGGAACGTGGAAACACCATATATTTT; CDR3 protein: CASSLERGNTIYF
D gene: TRBD1; V gene: TRBV30; J gene: TRBJ2-1; clone size: few; CDR3 DNA: TGTGCCTGGAGAAAGGGGGCAGGATACAATGAGCAGTTCTTC; CDR3 protein: CAWRKGAGYNEQFF
D gene: .; V gene: TRBV29-1; J gene: TRBJ2-2; clone size: few; CDR3 DNA: TGCAGCTTTGGTTCACCGAACACCGGGGAGCTGTTTTTT; CDR3 protein: CSFGSPNTGELFF
D gene: .; V gene: TRBV10-3; J gene: TRBJ2-5; clone size: .; CDR3 DNA: TGTGCCATCAGTGCCCCAGGGACACAAGAGACCCAGTACTTC; CDR3 protein: CAISAPGTQETQYF
D gene: .; V gene: TRBV14; J gene: TRBJ2-7; clone size: .; CDR3 DNA: TGTGCCAGCAGCCGAGGGGCCTTTTACGAGCAGTACTTC; CDR3 protein: CASSRGAFYEQYF
D gene: TRBD1; V gene: TRBV29-1; J gene: TRBJ1-1; clone size: few; CDR3 DNA: TGCAGCGTCCAACAGGGGAATGAGAACACTGAAGCTTTCTTT; CDR3 protein: CSVQQGNENTEAFF
D gene: TRBD2; V gene: TRBV9; J gene: TRBJ2-1; clone size: few; CDR3 DNA: TGTGCCAGCAGCGTAGAGACTAGCGGGAAGAGTCAGACGTTTGAGCAGTTCTTC; CDR3 protein: CASSVETSGKSQTFEQFF
D gene: .; V gene: TRBV7-2; J gene: TRBJ2-3; clone size: .; CDR3 DNA: TGTGCCAGCAGCCTGAAGGGCACAGATACGCAGTATTTT; CDR3 protein: CASSLKGTDTQYF
D gene: .; V gene: TRBV7-2; J gene: TRBJ2-3; clone size: .; CDR3 DNA: TGTGCCAGCAGCTATCCGAGGCCACGCACAGATACGCAGTATTTT; CDR3 protein: CASSYPRPRTDTQYF
D gene: .; V gene: TRBV5-1; J gene: TRBJ2-1; clone size: few; CDR3 DNA: TGCGCCAGCAGCTTGGGGATGACAGATTCTTACAATGAGCAGTTCTTC; CDR3 protein: CASSLGMTDSYNEQFF
D gene: .; V gene: TRBV2; J gene: TRBJ2-1; clone size: few; CDR3 DNA: TGTGCCAGCAGTGAACGGCTACTAAGCTCCTACAATGAGCAGTTCTTC; CDR3 protein: CASSERLLSSYNEQFF
D gene: .; V gene: TRBV2; J gene: TRBJ2-3; clone size: .; CDR3 DNA: TGTGCCAGCAGCGCCTGGGTTGGCACAGATACGCAGTATTTT; CDR3 protein: CASSAWVGTDTQYF
D gene: .; V gene: TRBV29-1; J gene: TRBJ2-5; clone size: few; CDR3 DNA: TGCAGCGTTGAGCCAGAAGGACCAGGGACCCAGTACTTC; CDR3 protein: CSVEPEGPGTQYF
D gene: .; V gene: TRBV5-4; J gene: TRBJ2-1; clone size: .; CDR3 DNA: TGTGCCAGCAGCTTCACGCTGAGCTCCTACAATGAGCAGTTCTTC; CDR3 protein: CASSFTLSSYNEQFF
D gene: .; V gene: TRBV18; J gene: TRBJ2-3; clone size: .; CDR3 DNA: TGTGCCAGCTCACCACGGGGGTCCACAGATACGCAGTATTTT; CDR3 protein: CASSPRGSTDTQYF
D gene: .; V gene: TRBV30; J gene: TRBJ1-1; clone size: few; CDR3 DNA: TGTGCCTGGAGTGTACAACAGCGCACTGAAGCTTTCTTT; CDR3 protein: CAWSVQQRTEAFF
D gene: .; V gene: TRBV6-5; J gene: TRBJ2-1; clone size: few; CDR3 DNA: TGTGCCAGCAGTTATTCTCGAATAAATGAGCAGTTCTTC; CDR3 protein: CASSYSRINEQFF
D gene: .; V gene: TRBV10-3; J gene: TRBJ2-1; clone size: few; CDR3 DNA: TGTGCCATCCAGGGGCTGGAATACAATGAGCAGTTCTTC; CDR3 protein: CAIQGLEYNEQFF
D gene: .; V gene: TRBV28; J gene: TRBJ2-7; clone size: .; CDR3 DNA: TGTGCCAGCAAGTTATGGGGACAAGCCTACGAGCAGTACTTC; CDR3 protein: CASKLWGQAYEQYF
D gene: .; V gene: TRBV30; J gene: TRBJ1-5; clone size: .; CDR3 DNA: TGTGCCTGGAGTGACAGATTCAATCAGCCCCAGCATTTT; CDR3 protein: CAWSDRFNQPQHF
D gene: .; V gene: TRBV7-2; J gene: TRBJ2-7; clone size: .; CDR3 DNA: TGTGCCAGCAGCTTACCCGGAGCCTACGAGCAGTACTTC; CDR3 protein: CASSLPGAYEQYF
D gene: .; V gene: TRBV2; J gene: TRBJ2-4; clone size: .; CDR3 DNA: TGTGCCAGCAGGGGAGAGGCAAACATTCAGTACTTC; CDR3 protein: CASRGEANIQYF
D gene: TRBD2; V gene: TRBV6-6; J gene: TRBJ2-2; clone size: .; CDR3 DNA: TGTGCCAGCAGCCCAAGCGGGAGTGTCACCGGGGAGCTGTTTTTT; CDR3 protein: CASSPSGSVTGELFF
D gene: .; V gene: TRBV29-1; J gene: TRBJ2-5; clone size: few; CDR3 DNA: TGCAGCGCCCGGCTCTTGGGTTCAGAGACCCAGTACTTC; CDR3 protein: CSARLLGSETQYF
D gene: TRBD2; V gene: TRBV19; J gene: TRBJ2-1; clone size: .; CDR3 DNA: TGTGCCAGTAGTATAGCTAGCGGGACGGCGGAGTTCTTC; CDR3 protein: CASSIASGTAEFF
D gene: .; V gene: TRBV5-4; J gene: TRBJ2-5; clone size: .; CDR3 DNA: TGTGCCAGCAGCTTGCGAGAGACCCAGTACTTC; CDR3 protein: CASSLRETQYF
D gene: .; V gene: TRBV27; J gene: TRBJ2-3; clone size: .; CDR3 DNA: TGTGCCAGCAGTACCGGCAGCACAGATACGCAGTATTTT; CDR3 protein: CASSTGSTDTQYF
D gene: TRBD1; V gene: TRBV9; J gene: TRBJ2-5; clone size: few; CDR3 DNA: TGTGCCAGCAGCGCCTACAGGGGAAGCCAAGAGACCCAGTACTTC; CDR3 protein: CASSAYRGSQETQYF
D gene: TRBD1; V gene: TRBV27; J gene: TRBJ2-1; clone size: few; CDR3 DNA: TGTGCCAGCAGTGACCTAGTGGGACAGGGGGCAGGAAATGAGCAGTTCTTC; CDR3 protein: CASSDLVGQGAGNEQFF
D gene: .; V gene: TRBV28; J gene: TRBJ2-4; clone size: few; CDR3 DNA: TGTGCCAGCAGTTTACTCCGGGACGGAAACATTCAGTACTTC; CDR3 protein: CASSLLRDGNIQYF
D gene: .; V gene: TRBV30; J gene: TRBJ1-1; clone size: .; CDR3 DNA: TGTGCCTGGAGTGTAATGGGGCAGAAGGCTTTCTTT; CDR3 protein: CAWSVMGQKAFF
D gene: .; V gene: TRBV11-2; J gene: TRBJ2-5; clone size: few; CDR3 DNA: TGTGCCAGCAGCTCTCGGACGGTACAAGAGACCCAGTACTTC; CDR3 protein: CASSSRTVQETQYF
D gene: TRBD2; V gene: TRBV5-1; J gene: TRBJ2-1; clone size: few; CDR3 DNA: TGCGCCAGCAGCGGGACTAGCGGGAGCTATGGCAATGAGCAGTTCTTC; CDR3 protein: CASSGTSGSYGNEQFF